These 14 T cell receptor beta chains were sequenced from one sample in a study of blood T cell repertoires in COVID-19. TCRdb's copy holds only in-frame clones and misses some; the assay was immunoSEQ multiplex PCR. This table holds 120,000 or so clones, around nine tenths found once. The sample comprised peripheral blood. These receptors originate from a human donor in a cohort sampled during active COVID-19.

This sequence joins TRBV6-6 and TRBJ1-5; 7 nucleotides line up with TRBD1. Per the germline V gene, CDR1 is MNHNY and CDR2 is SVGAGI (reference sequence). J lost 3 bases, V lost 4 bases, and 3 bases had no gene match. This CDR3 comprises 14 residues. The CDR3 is CASSFGTANQPQHF. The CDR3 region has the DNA TGTGCCAGCAGTTTCGGGACAGCCAATCAGCCCCAGCATTTT.

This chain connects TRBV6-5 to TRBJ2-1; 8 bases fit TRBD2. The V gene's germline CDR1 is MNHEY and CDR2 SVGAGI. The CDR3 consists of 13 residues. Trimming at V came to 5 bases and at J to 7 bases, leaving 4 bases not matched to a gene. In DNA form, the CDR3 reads TGTGCCAGCAGTCCCGGACTAGCTAATGAGCAGTTCTTC. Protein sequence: CASSPGLANEQFF.

CDR3 sequence: CATSNSGQGTDTQYF. DNA of the CDR3: TGTGCCACCAGTAACTCGGGACAGGGAACAGATACGCAGTATTTT. This sequence joins TRBV24-1 and TRBJ2-3, with 9 bases identical to TRBD1. V lost 6 bases to trimming and J lost 3 bases; unmatched junction nucleotides: 6. The CDR3 sequence is 15 residues long. Germline CDR1 KGHDR, CDR2 SFDVKD.

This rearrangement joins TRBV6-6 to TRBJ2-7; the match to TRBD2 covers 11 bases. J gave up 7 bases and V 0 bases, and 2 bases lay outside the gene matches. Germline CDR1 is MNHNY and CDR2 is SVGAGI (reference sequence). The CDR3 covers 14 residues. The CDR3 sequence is CASSYSSGRVEQYF. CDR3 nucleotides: TGTGCCAGCAGTTACTCTAGCGGGAGGGTTGAGCAGTACTTC.

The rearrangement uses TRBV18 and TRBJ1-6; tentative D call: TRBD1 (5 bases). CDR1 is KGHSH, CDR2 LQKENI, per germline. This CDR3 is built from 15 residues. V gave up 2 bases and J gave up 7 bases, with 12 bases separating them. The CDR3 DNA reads TGTGCCAGCTCACCAGGGGACTTACAAAATTCACCCCTCCACTTT. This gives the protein CASSPGDLQNSPLHF.

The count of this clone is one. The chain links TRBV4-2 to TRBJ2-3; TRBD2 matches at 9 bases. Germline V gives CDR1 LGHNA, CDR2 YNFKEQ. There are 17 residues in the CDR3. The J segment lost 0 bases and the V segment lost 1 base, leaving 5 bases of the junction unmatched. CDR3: CASSQGLAETSTDTQYF. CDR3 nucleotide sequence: TGTGCCAGCAGCCAAGGACTAGCGGAGACAAGCACAGATACGCAGTATTTT.

The CDR3 bases are TGTGCCAGCAGCTTAATGGGCGTCGGCACTGAAGCTTTCTTT. It translates to CASSLMGVGTEAFF. This chain links TRBV11-1 with TRBJ1-1; no reliable D call. This CDR3 has 14 amino acids. The germline V and J ends were trimmed by 2 bases and 4 bases, with 11 bases remaining between them. The germline V gene encodes CDR1 SGHAT and CDR2 FQDESV (reference sequence). The variable domain in full, with the rest retrieved from reference TRBV11-1 and TRBJ1-1, is EAEVAQSPRYKITEKSQAVAFWCDPISGHATLYWYRQILGQGPELLVQFQDESVVDDSQLPKDRFSAERLKGVDSTLKIQPAELGDSAMYLCASSLMGVGTEAFFGQGTRLTVV.

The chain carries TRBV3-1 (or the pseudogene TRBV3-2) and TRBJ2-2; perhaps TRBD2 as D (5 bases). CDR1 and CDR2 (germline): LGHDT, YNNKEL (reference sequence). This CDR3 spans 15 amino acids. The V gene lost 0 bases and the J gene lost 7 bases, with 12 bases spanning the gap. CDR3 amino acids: CASSQEVRAGGELFF. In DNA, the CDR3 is TGTGCCAGCAGCCAAGAAGTTAGGGCGGGCGGGGAGCTGTTTTTT.

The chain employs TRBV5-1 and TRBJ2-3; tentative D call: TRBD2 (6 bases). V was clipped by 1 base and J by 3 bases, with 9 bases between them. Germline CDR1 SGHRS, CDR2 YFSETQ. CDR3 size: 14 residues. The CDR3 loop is CASSLMRGTDTQYF. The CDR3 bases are TGCGCCAGCAGCTTGATGCGGGGTACAGATACGCAGTATTTT.

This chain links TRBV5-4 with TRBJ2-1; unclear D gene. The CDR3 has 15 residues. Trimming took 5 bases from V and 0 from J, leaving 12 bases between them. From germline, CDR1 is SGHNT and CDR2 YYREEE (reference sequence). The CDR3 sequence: CASRDTESSYNEQFF. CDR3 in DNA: TGTGCCAGCAGGGATACAGAGAGCTCCTACAATGAGCAGTTCTTC.

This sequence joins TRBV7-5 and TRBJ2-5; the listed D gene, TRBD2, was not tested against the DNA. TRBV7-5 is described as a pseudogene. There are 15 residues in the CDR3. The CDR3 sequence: CARSISGGHKETQYF. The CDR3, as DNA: TGTGCCAGAAGCATTAGCGGGGGCCATAAAGAGACCCAGTACTTC.

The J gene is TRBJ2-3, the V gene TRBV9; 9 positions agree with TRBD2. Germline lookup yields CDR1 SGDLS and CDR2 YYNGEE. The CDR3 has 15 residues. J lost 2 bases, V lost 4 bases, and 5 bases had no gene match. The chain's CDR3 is CASSYSGRATDTQYF. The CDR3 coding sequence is TGTGCCAGCAGCTATAGCGGGAGAGCCACAGATACGCAGTATTTT.

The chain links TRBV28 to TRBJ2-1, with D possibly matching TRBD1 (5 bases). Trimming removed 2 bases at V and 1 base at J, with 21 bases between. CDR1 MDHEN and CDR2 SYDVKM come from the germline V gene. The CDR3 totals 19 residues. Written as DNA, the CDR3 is TGTGCCAGCAGTTTAGAAGGCAGGGTAGTTCCTCGTTCCTACAATGAGCAGTTCTTC. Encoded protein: CASSLEGRVVPRSYNEQFF.

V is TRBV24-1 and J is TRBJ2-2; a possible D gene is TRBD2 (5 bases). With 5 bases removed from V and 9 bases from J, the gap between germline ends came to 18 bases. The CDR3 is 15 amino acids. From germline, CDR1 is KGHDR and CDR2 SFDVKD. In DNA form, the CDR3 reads TGTGCCACCAGTGGCCCTGGACTCCTAGGCTGGGAGCTGTTTTTT. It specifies CATSGPGLLGWELFF.